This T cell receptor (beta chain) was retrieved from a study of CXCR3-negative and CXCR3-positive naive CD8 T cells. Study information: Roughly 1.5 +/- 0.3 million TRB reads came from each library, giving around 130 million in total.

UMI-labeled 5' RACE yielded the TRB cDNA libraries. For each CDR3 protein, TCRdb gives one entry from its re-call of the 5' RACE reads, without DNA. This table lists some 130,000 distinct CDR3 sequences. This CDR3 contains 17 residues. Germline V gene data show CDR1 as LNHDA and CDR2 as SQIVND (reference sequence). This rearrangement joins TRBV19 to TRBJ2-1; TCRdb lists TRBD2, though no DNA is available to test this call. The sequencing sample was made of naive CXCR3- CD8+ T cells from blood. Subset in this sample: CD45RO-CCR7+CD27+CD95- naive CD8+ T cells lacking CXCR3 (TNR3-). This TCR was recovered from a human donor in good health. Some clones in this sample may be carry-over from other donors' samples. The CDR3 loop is CASSLSTSLFPYNEQFF.